One T cell receptor beta chain is described in this entry. No antigen is known for it. Amplification used 60 Vbeta primers and 13 Jbeta primers. Libraries were prepared by immunoSEQ multiplex PCR; TCRdb keeps only in-frame clonotypes and omits some of them. This table has about 140,000 clones, around 83% appearing once. This CDR3 has 14 amino acids. Trimming removed 0 bases from V and 7 bases from J, with 10 bases in between. Per germline, CDR1 SNHLY and CDR2 FYNNEI. This sample is part of a study of cytomegalovirus exposure and HLA in healthy donors. Study-level results: V- and J-gene trimming in TCR beta was tied to a missense DCLRE1C variant by an analysis performed later.

The TCR originated in a man aged 40-49 years in good health and CMV-seropositive. This chain joins TRBV2 and TRBJ1-5; D is unclear. The specimen sequenced was PBMCs. The CDR3 reads CASSEAWTQQPQHF. DNA of the CDR3: TGTGCCAGCAGTGAAGCGTGGACTCAGCAGCCCCAGCATTTT.